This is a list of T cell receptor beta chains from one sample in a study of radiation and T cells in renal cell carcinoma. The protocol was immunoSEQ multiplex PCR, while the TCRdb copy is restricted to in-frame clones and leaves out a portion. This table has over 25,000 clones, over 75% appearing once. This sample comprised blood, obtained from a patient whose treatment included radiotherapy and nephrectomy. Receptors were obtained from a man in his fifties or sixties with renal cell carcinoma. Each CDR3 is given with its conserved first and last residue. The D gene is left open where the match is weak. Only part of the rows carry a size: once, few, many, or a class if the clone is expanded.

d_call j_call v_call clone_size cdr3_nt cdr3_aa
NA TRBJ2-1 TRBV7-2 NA TGTGCCAGCAGCTTAGCTGGCTTCAGGGATGAGCAGTTCTTC CASSLAGFRDEQFF
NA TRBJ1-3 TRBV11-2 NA TGTGCCAGCAGTCCCGGGTCGGGAGGAAACACCATATATTTT CASSPGSGGNTIYF
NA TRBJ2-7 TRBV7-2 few TGTGCCAGCAGCCCAACACTAGCTTACGAGCAGTACTTC CASSPTLAYEQYF
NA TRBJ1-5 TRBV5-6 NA TGTGCCAGCAGCTTCGAGCCGGGGGCCCAGCATTTT CASSFEPGAQHF
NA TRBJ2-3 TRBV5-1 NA TGCGCCAGTCAACCCGGGGGAGTAGTGGATACGCAGTATTTT CASQPGGVVDTQYF
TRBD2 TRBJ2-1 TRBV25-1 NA TGTGCCAGCAGTAGGGCGGGAGACTCCTACAATGAGCAGTTCTTC CASSRAGDSYNEQFF
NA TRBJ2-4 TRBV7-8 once TGTGCCAGCAGCTTAGATGGAAACATTCAGTACTTC CASSLDGNIQYF
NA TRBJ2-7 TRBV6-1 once TGTGCCAGCTGCTGGAGCGGTCAAGACTCCTACGAGCAGTACTTC CASCWSGQDSYEQYF
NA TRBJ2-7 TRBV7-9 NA TGTGCCAGCAGCTCCACAGGTCAGGTAGGCGTCGGGCAGTACTTC CASSSTGQVGVGQYF
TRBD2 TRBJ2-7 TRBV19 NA TGTGCCAGCACCCCCCGGGGCGGGAGCAAGGAGCAGTACTTC CASTPRGGSKEQYF
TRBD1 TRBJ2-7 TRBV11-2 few TGTGCCAGCAGCTTGACAGGGGGTATAGGGGAGCAGTACTTC CASSLTGGIGEQYF
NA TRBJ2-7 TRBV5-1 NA TGCGCCAGCAGCTTGGGCAGGTCTCCTTCCTACGAGCAGTACTTC CASSLGRSPSYEQYF
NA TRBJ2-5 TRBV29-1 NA TGCAGCTCCCGGCCCCGGGGTCAAGAGACCCAGTACTTC CSSRPRGQETQYF
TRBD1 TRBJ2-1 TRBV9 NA TGTGCCAGCAGCGCGGGTCGACAGGGAAATATGGGTGAGCAGTTCTTC CASSAGRQGNMGEQFF
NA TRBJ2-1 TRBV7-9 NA TGTGCCAGCAGCCGTCTACCCCCCTACAATGAGCAGTTCTTC CASSRLPPYNEQFF
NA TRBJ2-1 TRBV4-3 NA TGCGCCAGCAGCCGGGTGGACGGATACAATGAGCAGTTCTTC CASSRVDGYNEQFF
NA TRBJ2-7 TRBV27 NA TGTGCCAGCAGTGTTACGGGGGCGGCCTTCTACGAGCAGTACTTC CASSVTGAAFYEQYF
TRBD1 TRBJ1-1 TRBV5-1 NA TGCGCCAGCAGCCACCCTCCGACAGGGGAAACTGAAGCTTTCTTT CASSHPPTGETEAFF
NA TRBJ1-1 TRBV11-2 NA TGTGCCAGCAGATATACAGGAGGGGGGACTGAAGCTTTCTTT CASRYTGGGTEAFF
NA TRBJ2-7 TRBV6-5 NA TGTGCCAGCAAGAAACGGGACAATTTTGGCGAGCAGTACTTC CASKKRDNFGEQYF
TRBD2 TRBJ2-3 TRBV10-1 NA TGCGCCAGCACCAGTCTGCGGGAGGGCCGAGTCGCAGATACGCAGTATTTT CASTSLREGRVADTQYF
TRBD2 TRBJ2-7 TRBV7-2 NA TGTGCCAGCAGCCCGTTAGCGGGAGGCCCCTACGAGCAGTACTTC CASSPLAGGPYEQYF
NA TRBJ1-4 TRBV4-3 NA TGCGCCAGCAGCCAAGACCCACAGGGCAGGGAATGGGACAAACTGTTTTTT CASSQDPQGREWDKLFF
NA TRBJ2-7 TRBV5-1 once TGCGCCAGCAAATTGGGAGACGAGCAGTACTTC CASKLGDEQYF
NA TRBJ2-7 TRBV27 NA TGTGCCAGCAGTTTATTGGGCCGCACCCACGAGCAGTACTTC CASSLLGRTHEQYF
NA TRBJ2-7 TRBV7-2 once TGTGCCAGCAGCTTTTCCAGCGGAGATCCCTACGAGCAGTACTTC CASSFSSGDPYEQYF
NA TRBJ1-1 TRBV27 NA TGTGCCAGCAGTTTACAGGGGATCAGGGGCACTGAAGCTTTCTTT CASSLQGIRGTEAFF
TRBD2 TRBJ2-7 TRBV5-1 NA TGCGCCAGCAGCTTGGACAGGGGGCGAGGGACTAGCGGGAGCTACGAGCAGTACTTC CASSLDRGRGTSGSYEQYF
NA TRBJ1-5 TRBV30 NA TGTGCCTGGAGTGCCGGGACAAATAGCAATCAGCCCCAGCATTTT CAWSAGTNSNQPQHF
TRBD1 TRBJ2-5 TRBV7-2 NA TGTGCCAGCAGCTTAGCCGGGACAGGGGCGATAGAGACCCAGTACTTC CASSLAGTGAIETQYF
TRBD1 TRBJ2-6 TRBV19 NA TGTGCCAGCAAGCGAGGGACAGGGGGGGCCAACGTCCTGACTTTC CASKRGTGGANVLTF
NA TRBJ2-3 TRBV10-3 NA TGTGCCATCAGTGCTGGCACACTTCGGACGGATACGCAGTATTTT CAISAGTLRTDTQYF
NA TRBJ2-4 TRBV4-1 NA TGCGCCAGCAGCCAAGATTCCGGCAGGGATCAGTACTTC CASSQDSGRDQYF
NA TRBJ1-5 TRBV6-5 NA TGTGCCAGCAGTTCCGATATAATGGCCAATCAGCCCCAGCATTTT CASSSDIMANQPQHF
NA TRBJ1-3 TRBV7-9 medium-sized TGTGCCAGCAGCTTAGGACAAGGTCGTAGGGGCTCTGGAAACACCATATATTTT CASSLGQGRRGSGNTIYF
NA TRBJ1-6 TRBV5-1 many TGCGCCAGCAGCTTCGATGGGAATTCACCCCTCCACTTT CASSFDGNSPLHF
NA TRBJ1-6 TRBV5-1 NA TGCGCCAGCAGCTCGGGACTGATTAATTCACCCCTCCACTTT CASSSGLINSPLHF
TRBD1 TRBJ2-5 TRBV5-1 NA TGCGCCAGCAGTGGGGGACAGGGGGTTGAGACCCAGTACTTC CASSGGQGVETQYF
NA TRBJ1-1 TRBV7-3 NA TGTGCCAGCAGCCCGGACGGGTTGAACACTGAAGCTTTCTTT CASSPDGLNTEAFF
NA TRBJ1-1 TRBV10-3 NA TGTGCCATCAGTGAGTCAAGGACGGAAGCTTTCTTT CAISESRTEAFF